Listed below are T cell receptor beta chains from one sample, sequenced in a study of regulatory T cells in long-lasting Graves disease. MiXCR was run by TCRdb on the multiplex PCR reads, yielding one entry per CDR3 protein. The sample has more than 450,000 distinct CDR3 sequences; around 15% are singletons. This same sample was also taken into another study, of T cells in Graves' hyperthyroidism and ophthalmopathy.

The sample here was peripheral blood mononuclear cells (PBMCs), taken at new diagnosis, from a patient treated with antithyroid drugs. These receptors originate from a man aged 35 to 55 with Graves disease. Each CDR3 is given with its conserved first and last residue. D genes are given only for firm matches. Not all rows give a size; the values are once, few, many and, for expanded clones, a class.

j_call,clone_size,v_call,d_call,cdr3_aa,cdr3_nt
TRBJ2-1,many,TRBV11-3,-,CASSLRWGNEQFF,TGTGCCAGCAGCTTAAGATGGGGCAATGAGCAGTTCTTC
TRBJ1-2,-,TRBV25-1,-,CASSETDSYTF,TGTGCCAGCAGTGAAACCGATTCGTACACCTTC
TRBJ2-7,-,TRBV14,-,CASSQEERKQYF,TGTGCCAGCAGCCAAGAGGAGCGGAAGCAGTACTTC
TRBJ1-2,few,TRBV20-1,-,CSVLGVKQAGGYTF,TGCAGTGTTCTAGGTGTAAAACAGGCCGGCGGCTACACCTTC
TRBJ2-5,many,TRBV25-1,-,CASSEIAGETQYF,TGTGCCAGCAGTGAAATCGCTGGAGAGACCCAGTACTTC
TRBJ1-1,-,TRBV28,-,CASTSTHARGETEAFF,TGTGCCAGCACCTCCACTCATGCCAGGGGCGAAACTGAAGCTTTCTTT
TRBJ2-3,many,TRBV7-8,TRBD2,CASSLLSSGSREVTDTQYF,TGTGCCAGCAGCTTGCTCTCTAGCGGGAGTAGGGAAGTCACAGATACGCAGTATTTT
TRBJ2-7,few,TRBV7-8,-,CASSRQSYEQYF,TGTGCCAGCAGCCGCCAAAGCTACGAGCAGTACTTC
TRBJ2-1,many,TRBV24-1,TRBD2,CATSERTSGRSEQFF,TGTGCCACCAGTGAACGGACTAGCGGGAGGAGTGAGCAGTTCTTC
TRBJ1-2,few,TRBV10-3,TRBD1,CAISEARGLVNYGYTF,TGTGCCATCAGTGAGGCCAGGGGGCTGGTTAACTATGGCTACACCTTC
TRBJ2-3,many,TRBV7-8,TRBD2,CASSPRGLAGGPVQSTQYF,TGTGCCAGCTCACCACGGGGACTAGCGGGAGGGCCGGTCCAATCCACGCAGTATTTT
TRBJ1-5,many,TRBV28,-,CASIKGIWNQPQHF,TGTGCCAGCATTAAGGGGATTTGGAATCAGCCCCAGCATTTT
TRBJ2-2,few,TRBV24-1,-,CATSDSDRVRAPGELFF,TGTGCCACCAGTGATTCGGACCGGGTCCGGGCGCCCGGGGAGCTGTTTTTT
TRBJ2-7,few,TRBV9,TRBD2,CASVEGTSNDEQYF,TGTGCCAGCGTCGAGGGGACTAGCAACGACGAGCAGTACTTC
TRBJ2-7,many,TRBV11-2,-,CASSSSDHPSYEQYF,TGTGCCAGCAGCTCCTCCGACCATCCTTCTTACGAGCAGTACTTC
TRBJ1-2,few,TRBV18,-,CASSPQTGNYGHTF,TGTGCCAGCTCACCTCAGACCGGAAACTATGGCCACACCTTC
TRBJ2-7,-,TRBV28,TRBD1,CASSRPTGQGREQYF,TGTGCCAGCAGTCGTCCCACGGGACAGGGTCGGGAGCAGTACTTC
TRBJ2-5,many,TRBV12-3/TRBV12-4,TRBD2,CASSWTSGSKTQYF,TGTGCCAGCAGTTGGACTAGCGGGAGTAAGACCCAGTACTTC
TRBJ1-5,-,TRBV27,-,CASSWRGNQPQHF,TGTGCCAGCAGTTGGCGGGGCAATCAGCCCCAGCATTTT
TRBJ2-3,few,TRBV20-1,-,CSARSRARTDAYGTDTQYF,TGCAGTGCTAGATCCCGAGCCCGGACAGACGCTTATGGCACAGATACGCAGTATTTT
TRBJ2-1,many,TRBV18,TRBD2,CASSPGLAGDYNEQFF,TGTGCCAGCTCACCAGGACTAGCGGGAGACTACAATGAGCAGTTCTTC
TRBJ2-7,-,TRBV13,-,CASSLPGPEQYF,TGTGCCAGCAGCTTACCAGGGCCCGAGCAGTACTTC
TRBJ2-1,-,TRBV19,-,CASSGWGNEQFF,TGTGCCAGTAGTGGATGGGGTAATGAGCAGTTCTTC
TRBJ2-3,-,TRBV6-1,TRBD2,CASSQRGRSNTQYF,TGTGCCAGCAGTCAGCGGGGGAGGTCGAATACGCAGTATTTT
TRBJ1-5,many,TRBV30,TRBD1,CAWSVRQGVNQPQHF,TGTGCCTGGAGTGTAAGGCAGGGGGTGAATCAGCCCCAGCATTTT
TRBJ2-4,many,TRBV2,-,CASRPGSTENIQYF,TGTGCCAGCAGGCCCGGGTCTACAGAAAACATTCAGTACTTC
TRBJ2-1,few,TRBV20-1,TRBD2,CSATRISGSRINNEQFF,TGCAGTGCCACGCGGATTAGCGGGAGCCGAATTAACAATGAGCAGTTCTTC
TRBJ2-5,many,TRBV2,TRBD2,CASSARGLVQETQYF,TGTGCCAGCAGTGCCCGGGGACTAGTCCAAGAGACCCAGTACTTC
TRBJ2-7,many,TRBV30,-,CAWSNNAYEQYF,TGTGCCTGGAGCAATAATGCCTACGAGCAGTACTTC
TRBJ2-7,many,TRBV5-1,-,CASSLVAGDPYEQYF,TGCGCCAGCAGCTTGGTTGCAGGGGACCCCTACGAGCAGTACTTC
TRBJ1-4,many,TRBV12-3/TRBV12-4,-,CASSPTGLLANEKLFF,TGTGCCAGCAGCCCTACAGGTTTGTTGGCTAATGAAAAACTGTTTTTT
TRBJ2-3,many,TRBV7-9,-,CASSLSPSNTQYF,TGTGCCAGCAGCTTAAGTCCCTCGAATACGCAGTATTTT
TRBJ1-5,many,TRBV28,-,CASREFGDQPQHF,TGTGCCAGTCGAGAATTTGGGGATCAGCCCCAGCATTTT
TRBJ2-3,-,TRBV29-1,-,CSAEGERYSDTQYF,TGCAGCGCTGAGGGGGAGAGATATTCAGATACGCAGTATTTT
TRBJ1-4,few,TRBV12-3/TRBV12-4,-,CASSPWVDEKLFF,TGTGCCAGCAGTCCCTGGGTAGATGAAAAACTGTTTTTT
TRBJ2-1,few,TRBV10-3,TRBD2,CAISASGTYNEQFF,TGTGCCATCAGTGCTAGCGGTACATACAATGAGCAGTTCTTC
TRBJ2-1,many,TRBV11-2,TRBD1,CASSPGQGFYDEQFF,TGTGCCAGCAGCCCCGGACAGGGTTTTTACGATGAGCAGTTCTTC
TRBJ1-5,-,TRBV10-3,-,CAIRDRASNQPQHF,TGTGCCATCAGGGATAGGGCTAGCAATCAGCCCCAGCATTTT
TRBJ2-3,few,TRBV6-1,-,CATYPGRITDTQYF,TGTGCCACCTACCCCGGAAGAATCACAGATACGCAGTATTTT
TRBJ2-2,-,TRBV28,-,CASQLGGELFF,TGTGCCAGCCAGCTTGGCGGGGAGCTGTTTTTT
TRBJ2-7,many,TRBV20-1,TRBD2,CSASILAGTGEQYF,TGCAGTGCTAGTATCCTAGCGGGAACGGGTGAGCAGTACTTC
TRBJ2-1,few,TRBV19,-,CASSVGGVGEQFF,TGTGCCAGTAGTGTCGGTGGGGTGGGTGAGCAGTTCTTC
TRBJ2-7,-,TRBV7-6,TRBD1,CASSQDRGLWEQYF,TGTGCCAGCAGCCAGGACAGGGGGCTATGGGAGCAGTACTTC